The 13 T cell receptor beta chains listed next were all sequenced from one sample in a study of T cell responses to AZD1222 COVID-19 vaccine. The repertoire was sequenced with immunoSEQ multiplex PCR; TCRdb's copy has only in-frame clones and lacks some. The sample yields 110,000 or so clones, just over 85% seen once. Sample: peripheral blood, taken on day 0 of AZD1222 vaccination. The source is an adult in good health.

The chain couples TRBV30 to TRBJ1-5; D may be TRBD1 (6 bases). The CDR3 has 13 residues. Germline lookup yields CDR1 GTSNPN and CDR2 SVGIG (reference sequence). Deletions cut 4 bases from V and 3 bases from J, with 10 bases between. The CDR3 spells CAWTTGNNQPQHF. As DNA, the CDR3 is TGTGCCTGGACTACAGGGAACAATCAGCCCCAGCATTTT.

The V gene is TRBV6-4, the J gene TRBJ2-1; 8 positions agree with TRBD2. With 5 bases clipped from V and 9 bases from J, the junction kept 15 bases outside the gene matches. In germline, CDR1 is MRHNA, CDR2 SNTAGT. This CDR3 has 16 amino acids. The CDR3 DNA reads TGTGCCAGCAGTCCGAGAGCGGGGGCGGGTGGTAGTGAGCAGTTCTTC. It codes for CASSPRAGAGGSEQFF.

V and J are TRBV4-1 and TRBJ1-2; TRBD1 matches 8 bases. CDR1 is MGHRA and CDR2 is YSYEKL in the germline V gene. CDR3 length: 17 amino acids. V lost 2 bases and J lost 1; bases outside the gene matches: 9. CDR3 in amino acids: CASSQSTGARVNYGYTF. The CDR3 DNA reads as TGCGCCAGCAGCCAATCGACAGGGGCTCGAGTTAACTATGGCTACACCTTC.

The J gene is TRBJ2-7, the V gene TRBV14, with 10 bases matching TRBD1. The CDR3 has 15 residues. Losses at the gene ends were 2 bases for V and 5 bases for J; bases not matched to a gene: 6. Per the germline V gene, CDR1 is SGHDN and CDR2 is FVKESK. CDR3 sequence (DNA): TGTGCCAGCAGCCAACCCGGGACAGGGGCCGACGAGCAGTACTTC. Translating gives CASSQPGTGADEQYF.

V is TRBV29-1 and J is TRBJ1-2; D is perhaps TRBD1 (5 bases). Trimming pared 3 bases from V and 2 bases from J, leaving 10 bases between. The CDR3 sequence is 13 residues long. Germline-derived CDR1 and CDR2 are SQVTM and ANQGSEA. This CDR3 reads CSVDRGLNYGYTF. DNA for the CDR3: TGCAGCGTTGATAGGGGACTGAACTATGGCTACACCTTC.

This rearrangement joins TRBV7-2 to TRBJ2-2, with 10 bases lining up with TRBD1. V lost 5 bases and J lost 7; bases outside the gene matches: 4. This CDR3 comprises 14 residues. Germline lookup yields CDR1 SGHTA and CDR2 FQGNSA. As DNA, the CDR3 is TGTGCCAGCAGCCCGGGACAGGGGAACGGGGAGCTGTTTTTT. It specifies CASSPGQGNGELFF.

This chain links TRBV7-6 with TRBJ2-4; D might be TRBD2 (5 bases). CDR1 is SGHVS, CDR2 FNYEAQ, per germline. V was cut by 2 bases and J by 0 bases, with 14 bases left in between. This CDR3 region has 17 residues. CDR3 nucleotide sequence: TGTGCCAGCAGCTTATTTAGCCGGGGTCAAGCCAAAAACATTCAGTACTTC. Protein sequence: CASSLFSRGQAKNIQYF.

This chain connects TRBV6-5 to TRBJ2-5; 10 bases map to TRBD2. With 5 bases clipped from V and 3 bases from J, the junction kept 0 bases outside the gene matches. Germline V lookup: CDR1 MNHEY, CDR2 SVGAGI. The CDR3 has 13 amino acids. The CDR3: CASSSGGEETQYF. The CDR3 nucleotides are TGTGCCAGCAGTAGCGGGGGGGAAGAGACCCAGTACTTC.

This clone was counted once. The V gene is TRBV4-2, the J gene TRBJ1-3; D perhaps matches TRBD1 (5 bases). Germline V lookup: CDR1 LGHNA, CDR2 YNFKEQ. Trimming cost V 1 base and J 0 bases, with 10 bases left between them. The CDR3 is 16 amino acids. The CDR3: CASSQAGTFSGNTIYF. The CDR3 DNA reads TGTGCCAGCAGCCAAGCCGGGACCTTCTCTGGAAACACCATATATTTT.

J is TRBJ2-7 and V is TRBV7-8; D gene unclear. The CDR3 has 15 residues. Germline CDR1 and CDR2: SGHVS and FQNEAQ. The V and J ends lost 5 bases and 6 bases respectively, with 20 bases between them. The CDR3, as DNA: TGTGCCAGCAGCCCGAGGACCGATGGCTTCTCCGAGCAGTACTTC. The encoded protein is CASSPRTDGFSEQYF.

The V call is TRBV2, the J call TRBJ1-1; D is ambiguous. The CDR3 is 15 amino acids. Germline values: CDR1 SNHLY, CDR2 FYNNEI. Trimming pared 9 bases from V and 1 base from J, leaving 18 bases between. For the CDR3, the DNA is TGTGCCAGTGTCGGCGGCGGTTTAGCGAACACTGAAGCTTTCTTT. Its protein is CASVGGGLANTEAFF. The whole variable domain, filled in from reference TRBV2 and TRBJ1-1, reads EPEVTQTPSHQVTQMGQEVILRCVPISNHLYFYWYRQILGQKVEFLVSFYNNEISEKSEIFDDQFSVERPDGSNFTLKIRSTKLEDSAMYFCASVGGGLANTEAFFGQGTRLTVV.

The rearrangement uses TRBV5-1 and TRBJ2-5; weak D call: TRBD2 (7 bases). Germline CDR1 is SGHRS and CDR2 is YFSETQ. There are 14 residues in the CDR3. Trimming removed 1 base at V and 4 bases at J, with 11 bases between. CDR3 in amino acids: CASSLRGAGETQYF. CDR3 DNA sequence: TGCGCCAGCAGCTTGCGGGGGGCGGGAGAGACCCAGTACTTC.

This rearrangement joins TRBV2 to TRBJ1-4; 10 bases match TRBD1. V lost 6 bases to trimming and J lost 6 bases; unmatched junction nucleotides: 7. CDR3 length: 15 residues. CDR1 and CDR2 (germline): SNHLY, FYNNEI. CDR3 amino acids: CASRTDRGRHEKLFF. The CDR3 coding sequence is TGTGCCAGCAGAACCGACAGGGGGCGGCATGAAAAACTGTTTTTT. Full variable domain (missing parts from reference TRBV2 and TRBJ1-4): EPEVTQTPSHQVTQMGQEVILRCVPISNHLYFYWYRQILGQKVEFLVSFYNNEISEKSEIFDDQFSVERPDGSNFTLKIRSTKLEDSAMYFCASRTDRGRHEKLFFGSGTQLSVL.